Here is one T cell receptor (beta chain) with its context. This specimen belongs to a study of blood T cell repertoires in COVID-19. Across the whole study: The samples span acute and convalescent COVID-19 from the United States, Italy and Spain. From T cells, B-cell-depleted T cells, or PBMCs came the material, which was cDNA or gDNA.

CDR1 is MNHEY and CDR2 is SMNVEV in the germline V gene (reference sequence). There are 14 residues in the CDR3. V lost 6 bases, J lost 5 bases, and 7 bases stayed unmatched. The protocol was immunoSEQ multiplex PCR, while the TCRdb copy is restricted to in-frame clones and leaves out a portion. The sample has about 280,000 clones, around 88% seen once. The participants were between roughly 18 and 100 years old and came from roughly 24 US areas. The clonotype originates from a woman aged 35 to 49 who had recovered from COVID-19. The sample comprised PBMCs or T cells enriched from blood (not recorded which). V is TRBV27 and J is TRBJ2-5, with TRBD1 identical over 9 bases. The CDR3 DNA follows: TGTGCCAGCAGGTACAGGGGGCGCGTGGAGACCCAGTACTTC. Protein sequence: CASRYRGRVETQYF.